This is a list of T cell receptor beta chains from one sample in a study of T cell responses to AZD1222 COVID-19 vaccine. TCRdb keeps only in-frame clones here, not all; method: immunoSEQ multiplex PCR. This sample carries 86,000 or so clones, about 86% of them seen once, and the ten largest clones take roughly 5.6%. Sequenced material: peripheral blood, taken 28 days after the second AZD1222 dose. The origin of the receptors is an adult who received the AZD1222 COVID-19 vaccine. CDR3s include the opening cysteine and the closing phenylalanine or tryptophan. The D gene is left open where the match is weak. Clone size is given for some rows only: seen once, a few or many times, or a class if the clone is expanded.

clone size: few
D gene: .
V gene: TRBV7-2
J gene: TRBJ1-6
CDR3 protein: CASSFDTGQGNSPLHF
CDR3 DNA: TGTGCCAGCAGCTTCGATACGGGGCAGGGGAATTCACCCCTCCACTTT

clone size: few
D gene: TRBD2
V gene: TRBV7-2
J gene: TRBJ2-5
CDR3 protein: CASSPRTSGREGQYF
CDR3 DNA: TGTGCCAGCAGCCCGCGGACTAGCGGGAGGGAGGGCCAGTACTTC

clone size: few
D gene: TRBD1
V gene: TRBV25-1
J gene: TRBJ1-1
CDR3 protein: CASSEYPTGTAFF
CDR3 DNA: TGTGCCAGCAGTGAATATCCGACAGGGACTGCTTTCTTT

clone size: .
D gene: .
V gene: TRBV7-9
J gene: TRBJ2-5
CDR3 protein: CASSLVLGETQYF
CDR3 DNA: TGTGCCAGCAGCTTAGTGCTGGGTGAGACCCAGTACTTC

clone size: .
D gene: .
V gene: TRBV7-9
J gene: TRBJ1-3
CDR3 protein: CASSRETLNTIYF
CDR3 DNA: TGTGCCAGCAGCCGAGAAACTTTAAACACCATATATTTT

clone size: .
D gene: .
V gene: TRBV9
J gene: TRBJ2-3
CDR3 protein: CASSVVRDTQYF
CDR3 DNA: TGTGCCAGCAGCGTAGTGAGGGATACGCAGTATTTT

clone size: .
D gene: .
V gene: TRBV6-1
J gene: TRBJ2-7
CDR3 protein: CASSEMAGFGEQYF
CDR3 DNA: TGTGCCAGCAGTGAAATGGCAGGGTTTGGGGAGCAGTACTTC

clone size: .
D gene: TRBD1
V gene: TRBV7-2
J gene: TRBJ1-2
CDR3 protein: CASSLVAGGFYGYTF
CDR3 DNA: TGTGCCAGCAGCTTAGTTGCAGGGGGCTTCTATGGCTACACCTTC

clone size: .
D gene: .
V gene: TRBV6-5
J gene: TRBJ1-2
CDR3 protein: CASSTAANYGYTF
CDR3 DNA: TGTGCCAGCAGTACGGCAGCTAACTATGGCTACACCTTC

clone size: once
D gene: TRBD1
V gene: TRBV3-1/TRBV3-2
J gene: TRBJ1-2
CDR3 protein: CASSLSGTGDLGSGYTF
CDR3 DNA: TGTGCCAGCAGCCTGTCCGGGACAGGGGACCTCGGTAGTGGCTACACCTTC

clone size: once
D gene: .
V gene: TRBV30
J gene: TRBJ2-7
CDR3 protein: CAWAGSYEQYF
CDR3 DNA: TGTGCCTGGGCGGGCTCCTACGAGCAGTACTTC

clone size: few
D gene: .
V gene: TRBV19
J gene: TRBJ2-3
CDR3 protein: CASSNTDTQYF
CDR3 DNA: TGTGCCAGTAGTAACACAGATACGCAGTATTTT

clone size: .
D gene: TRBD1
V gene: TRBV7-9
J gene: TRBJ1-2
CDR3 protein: CASSPQGAVNYGYTF
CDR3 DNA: TGTGCCAGCAGCCCTCAGGGGGCCGTTAACTATGGCTACACCTTC

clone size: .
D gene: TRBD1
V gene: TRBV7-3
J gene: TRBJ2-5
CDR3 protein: CASSFSGQGAWETQYF
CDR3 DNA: TGTGCCAGCAGCTTTTCGGGACAGGGGGCCTGGGAGACCCAGTACTTC

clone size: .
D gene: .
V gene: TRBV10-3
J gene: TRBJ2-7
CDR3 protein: CAISDRVGSSSYEQYF
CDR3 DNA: TGTGCCATCAGCGACCGGGTGGGGTCGAGCTCCTACGAGCAGTACTTC

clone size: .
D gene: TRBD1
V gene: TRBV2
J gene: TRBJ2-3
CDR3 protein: CASSEGTGLSDTQYF
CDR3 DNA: TGTGCCAGCAGTGAAGGGACAGGGTTGTCAGATACGCAGTATTTT

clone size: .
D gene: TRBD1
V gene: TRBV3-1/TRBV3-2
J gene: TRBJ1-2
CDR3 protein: CASSPRDRGLPSNYGYTF
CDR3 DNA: TGTGCCAGCAGCCCCCGGGACAGGGGGCTGCCCTCTAACTATGGCTACACCTTC

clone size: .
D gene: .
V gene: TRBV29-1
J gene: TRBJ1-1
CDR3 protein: CSVTGAELKGDTEAFF
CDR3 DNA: TGCAGCGTTACCGGGGCCGAGTTAAAGGGAGACACTGAAGCTTTCTTT

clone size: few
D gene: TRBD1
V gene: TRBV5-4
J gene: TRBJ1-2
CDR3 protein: CASSLGTGGSGYGYTF
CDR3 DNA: TGTGCCAGCAGCTTGGGGACAGGGGGTAGTGGCTATGGCTACACCTTC

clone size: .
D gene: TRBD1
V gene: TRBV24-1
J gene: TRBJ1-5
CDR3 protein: CATSPGQGGGNQPQHF
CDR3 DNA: TGTGCCACCAGCCCGGGACAGGGCGGGGGCAATCAGCCCCAGCATTTT

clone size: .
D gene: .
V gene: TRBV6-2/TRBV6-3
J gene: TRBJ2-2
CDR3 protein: CASSYINTGELFF
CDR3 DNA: TGTGCCAGCAGTTACATAAACACCGGGGAGCTGTTTTTT

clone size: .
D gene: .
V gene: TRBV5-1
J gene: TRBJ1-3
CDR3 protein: CASSLASGSGNTIYF
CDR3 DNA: TGCGCCAGCAGCTTGGCAAGCGGATCTGGAAACACCATATATTTT

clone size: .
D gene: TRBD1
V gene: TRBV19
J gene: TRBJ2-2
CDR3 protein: CASSMGTGGYTGELFF
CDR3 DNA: TGTGCCAGTAGTATGGGGACAGGGGGCTACACCGGGGAGCTGTTTTTT

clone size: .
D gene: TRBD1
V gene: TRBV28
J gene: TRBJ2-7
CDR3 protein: CASRRQGAAYEQYF
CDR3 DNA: TGTGCCAGCAGGAGACAGGGAGCTGCCTACGAGCAGTACTTC

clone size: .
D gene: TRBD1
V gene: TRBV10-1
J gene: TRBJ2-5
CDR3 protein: CASISTDRGGQETQYF
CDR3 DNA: TGCGCCAGCATCTCCACGGACAGGGGAGGGCAAGAGACCCAGTACTTC

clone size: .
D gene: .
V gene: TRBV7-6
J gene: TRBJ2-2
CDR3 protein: CASSRDSLGTGELFF
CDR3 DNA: TGTGCCAGCAGCCGGGACTCTTTAGGCACCGGGGAGCTGTTTTTT

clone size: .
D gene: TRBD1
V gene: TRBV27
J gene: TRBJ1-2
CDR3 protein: CASSPWTGVGYTF
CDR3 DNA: TGTGCCAGCAGTCCCTGGACAGGGGTAGGCTACACCTTC

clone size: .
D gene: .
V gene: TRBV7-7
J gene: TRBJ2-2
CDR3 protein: CASSPFGGANTGELFF
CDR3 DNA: TGTGCCAGCAGCCCGTTCGGCGGTGCGAACACCGGGGAGCTGTTTTTT

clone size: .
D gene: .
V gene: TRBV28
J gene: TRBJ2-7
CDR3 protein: CASSFGGSSYEQYF
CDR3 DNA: TGTGCCAGCAGTTTTGGGGGGAGCTCCTACGAGCAGTACTTC

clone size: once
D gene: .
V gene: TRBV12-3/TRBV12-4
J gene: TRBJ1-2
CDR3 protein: CASSRGSYGYTF
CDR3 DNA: TGTGCCAGCAGCCGGGGGAGCTATGGCTACACCTTC

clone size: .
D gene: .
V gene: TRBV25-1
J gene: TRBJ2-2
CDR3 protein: CASSAPVGGLNTGELFF
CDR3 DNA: TGTGCCAGCAGCGCCCCTGTAGGGGGATTGAACACCGGGGAGCTGTTTTTT